Sequencing of this T cell receptor (beta chain) was carried out in a study of blood T cell repertoires in COVID-19. Study overall: There were acute and convalescent COVID-19 samples, and they came from the United States, Italy and Spain. The cDNA or gDNA used as material had been derived from T cells, B-cell-depleted T cells, or PBMCs.

Assay used: immunoSEQ multiplex PCR; TCRdb lists only in-frame clones, some missing. The sample contains around 310,000 clones, about 90% of which appear only once. The V end was cut by 3 bases, the J end by 2 bases, with 16 bases between. The CDR3 is 16 amino acids. CDR1 and CDR2 from the germline V gene are MNHEY and SMNVEV (reference sequence). The source material was peripheral blood. J is TRBJ1-2 and V is TRBV27, with a weak D call TRBD1 (6 bases). The TCR originated in a woman aged 35 to 49 with COVID-19, enrolled during active disease. The chain's CDR3 is CASSLAGAGGNYGYTF. The CDR3 nucleotides read TGTGCCAGCAGTTTGGCGGGGGCCGGAGGGAACTATGGCTACACCTTC.